One sample yielded the 10 T cell receptor beta chains listed below, sequenced in a study of graft-versus-host responses after intestinal transplantation. Generated by immunoSEQ multiplex PCR, the TCRdb table keeps only in-frame clones and is missing some. The sample has 50,000 to 55,000 clones, roughly nine tenths seen once; the top ten hold approximately 0.6%. Their antigens remain unidentified. The sample consisted of unstimulated CD4+ T cells sorted from spleen or lymph node cells, taken before transplant. The receptor source for this set is a human donor who was the organ donor for an intestinal transplant.

The chain recombines TRBV7-3 with TRBJ2-2; 15 positions agree with TRBD2. The V gene's germline CDR1 is SGHTA and CDR2 FQGTGA. The ends lost 6 bases at V and 2 bases at J; junction bases unmatched: 7. The CDR3 has 18 amino acids. The CDR3 DNA reads as TGTGCCAGCAGTCCTCCGGGACTAGCGGGAGGAAACACCGGGGAGCTGTTTTTT. This codes for CASSPPGLAGGNTGELFF.

This clone was counted once. The rearrangement uses TRBV6-5 and TRBJ2-7; 9 bases fit TRBD1. V lost 6 bases to trimming and J lost 3 bases; unmatched junction nucleotides: 6. Germline V gene lookup returns CDR1 MNHEY and CDR2 SVGAGI. The CDR3 sequence is 14 residues long. The CDR3: CASSRGQGNYEQYF. In DNA, the CDR3 is TGTGCCAGCAGCCGTGGACAGGGGAACTACGAGCAGTACTTC.

The chain employs TRBV6-5 and TRBJ2-7, with a tentative D call TRBD1 (5 bases). The V end lost 6 bases, the J end lost 1 base, and 13 bases lay between the germline ends. CDR3 length: 14 residues. Germline lookup yields CDR1 MNHEY and CDR2 SVGAGI. DNA for the CDR3: TGTGCCAGCAGCCTAGACAGAAATTCCTACGAGCAGTACTTC. Encoded protein: CASSLDRNSYEQYF.

This clone came up once. This chain connects TRBV28 to TRBJ2-7; the D gene is possibly TRBD2 (6 bases). Between the trimmed V and J ends, which lost 5 bases and 0 bases, there was a span of 20 bases. The CDR3 contains 17 residues. The germline gives CDR1 MDHEN, CDR2 SYDVKM. The CDR3: CASSPLPRGTHSYEQYF. CDR3 bases: TGTGCCAGCAGTCCTCTTCCTCGGGGGACCCACTCCTACGAGCAGTACTTC.

The V gene is TRBV4-2, the J gene TRBJ2-7; 15 nucleotides match TRBD2. This CDR3 spans 16 amino acids. After removal of 3 bases from V and 6 bases from J, the junction contained 6 bases not matched to a gene. Germline assignment: CDR1 LGHNA and CDR2 YNFKEQ. The CDR3 nucleotides read TGTGCCAGCAGCCAGGGGACTAGCGGGAGGTGGGGCGAGCAGTACTTC. Translating gives CASSQGTSGRWGEQYF.

V gene TRBV19 combines with J gene TRBJ2-2; 9 nucleotides agree with TRBD2. CDR1 is LNHDA, CDR2 SQIVND, per germline (reference sequence). V gave up 10 bases and J gave up 4 bases; unmatched junction bases: 10. The CDR3 extends over 15 amino acids. CDR3 DNA sequence: TGTGCCACCCGTAGGACTAGCGCTACCACCGGGGAGCTGTTTTTT. Its protein product is CATRRTSATTGELFF.

The gene calls are TRBV5-1 and TRBJ1-2, with D perhaps TRBD1 (6 bases). V lost 0 bases and J lost 8, with 14 bases in between. Germline V gene data show CDR1 as SGHRS and CDR2 as YFSETQ. The CDR3 loop spans 14 amino acids. The CDR3 DNA reads as TGCGCCAGCAGCTTGGGAGGACAGATCTCGGGCTACACCTTC. Translating it yields CASSLGGQISGYTF.

This sequence joins TRBV29-1 and TRBJ2-2; TRBD1 aligns across 7 bases. The CDR3 contains 13 residues. Germline-derived CDR1 and CDR2 are SQVTM and ANQGSEA. The ends lost 3 bases at V and 5 bases at J; junction bases unmatched: 3. The CDR3 spells CSVDRGNTGELFF. The CDR3, as DNA: TGCAGCGTTGACAGGGGGAATACCGGGGAGCTGTTTTTT.

This sequence joins TRBV10-1 and TRBJ2-5; 8 bases align to TRBD2. The CDR3 extends over 13 amino acids. V lost 8 bases to trimming and J lost 5 bases; unmatched junction nucleotides: 7. Germline lookup yields CDR1 WNHNN and CDR2 SYGVQD (reference sequence). In DNA, the CDR3 is TGCGCCAGCCGTGGTAGCGGGAATGAGACCCAGTACTTC. This sequence encodes CASRGSGNETQYF.

This clone was seen a handful of times. V usage is TRBV5-4 and J usage is TRBJ2-1, with 14 bases lining up with TRBD2. CDR1 is SGHNT and CDR2 is YYREEE in the germline V gene (reference sequence). The CDR3 covers 16 residues. The trim removed 4 bases at V and 5 bases at J, leaving 5 bases unmatched. The chain's CDR3 is CASSRGGLAGDNEQFF. In nucleotides, the CDR3 is TGTGCCAGCAGCAGGGGGGGACTAGCGGGAGACAATGAGCAGTTCTTC.